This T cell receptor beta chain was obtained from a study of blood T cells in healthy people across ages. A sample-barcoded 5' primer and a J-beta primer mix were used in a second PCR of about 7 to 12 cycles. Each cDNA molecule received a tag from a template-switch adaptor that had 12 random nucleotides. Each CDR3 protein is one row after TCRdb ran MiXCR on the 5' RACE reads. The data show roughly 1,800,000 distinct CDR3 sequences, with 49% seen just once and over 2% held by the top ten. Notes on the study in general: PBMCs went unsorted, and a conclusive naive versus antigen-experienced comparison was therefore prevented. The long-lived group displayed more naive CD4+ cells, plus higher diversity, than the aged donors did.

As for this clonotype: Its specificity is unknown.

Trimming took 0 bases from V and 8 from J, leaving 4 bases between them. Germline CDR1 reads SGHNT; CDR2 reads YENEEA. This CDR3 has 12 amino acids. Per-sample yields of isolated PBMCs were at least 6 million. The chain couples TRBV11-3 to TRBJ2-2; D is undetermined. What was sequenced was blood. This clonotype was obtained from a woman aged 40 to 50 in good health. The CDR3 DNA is TGTGCCAGCAGCTTAGATGAGGGGGAGCTGTTTTTT. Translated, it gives CASSLDEGELFF.